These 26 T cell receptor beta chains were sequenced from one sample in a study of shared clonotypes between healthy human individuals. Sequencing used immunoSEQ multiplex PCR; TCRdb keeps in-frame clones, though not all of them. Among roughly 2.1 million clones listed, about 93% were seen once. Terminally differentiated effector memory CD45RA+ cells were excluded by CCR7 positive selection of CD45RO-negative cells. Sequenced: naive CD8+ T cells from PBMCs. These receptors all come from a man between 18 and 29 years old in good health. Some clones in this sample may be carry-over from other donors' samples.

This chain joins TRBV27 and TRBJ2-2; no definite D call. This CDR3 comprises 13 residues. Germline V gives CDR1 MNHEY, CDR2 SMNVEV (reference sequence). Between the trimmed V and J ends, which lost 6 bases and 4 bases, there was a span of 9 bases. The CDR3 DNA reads TGTGCCAGCAGCTTTACCTCCACCGGGGAGCTGTTTTTT. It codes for CASSFTSTGELFF.

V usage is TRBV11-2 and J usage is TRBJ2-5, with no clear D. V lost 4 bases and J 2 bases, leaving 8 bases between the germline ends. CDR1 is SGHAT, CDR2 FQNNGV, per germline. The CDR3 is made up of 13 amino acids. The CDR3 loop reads CASSSLRQETQYF. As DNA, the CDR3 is TGTGCCAGCAGCTCACTAAGGCAAGAGACCCAGTACTTC.

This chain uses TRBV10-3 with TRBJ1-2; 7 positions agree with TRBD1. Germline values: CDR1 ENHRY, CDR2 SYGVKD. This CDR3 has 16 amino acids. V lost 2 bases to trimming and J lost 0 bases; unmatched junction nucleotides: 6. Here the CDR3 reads CAISETGETTNYGYTF. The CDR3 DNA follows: TGTGCCATCAGTGAGACAGGGGAAACAACTAACTATGGCTACACCTTC.

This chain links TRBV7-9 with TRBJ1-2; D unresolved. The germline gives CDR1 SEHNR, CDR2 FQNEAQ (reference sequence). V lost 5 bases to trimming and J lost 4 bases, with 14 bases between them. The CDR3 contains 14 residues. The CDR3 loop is CASSHSGNLYGYTF. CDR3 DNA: TGTGCCAGCAGCCATTCCGGGAACCTCTATGGCTACACCTTC.

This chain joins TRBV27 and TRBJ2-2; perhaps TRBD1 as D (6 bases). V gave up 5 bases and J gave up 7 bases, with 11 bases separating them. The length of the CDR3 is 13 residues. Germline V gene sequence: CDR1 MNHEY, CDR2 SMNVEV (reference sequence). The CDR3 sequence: CASSPRGGGELFF. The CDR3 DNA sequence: TGTGCCAGCAGTCCCAGGGGTGGCGGGGAGCTGTTTTTT.

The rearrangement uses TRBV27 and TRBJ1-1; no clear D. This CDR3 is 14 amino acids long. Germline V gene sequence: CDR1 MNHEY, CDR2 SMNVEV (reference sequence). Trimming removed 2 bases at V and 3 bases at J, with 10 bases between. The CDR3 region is CASSLARVDTEAFF. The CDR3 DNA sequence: TGTGCCAGCAGTTTAGCGAGGGTGGACACTGAAGCTTTCTTT.

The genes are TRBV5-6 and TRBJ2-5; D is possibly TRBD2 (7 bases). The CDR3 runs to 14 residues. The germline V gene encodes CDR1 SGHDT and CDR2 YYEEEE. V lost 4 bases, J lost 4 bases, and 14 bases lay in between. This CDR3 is CASSKGGAAETQYF. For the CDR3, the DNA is TGTGCCAGCAGCAAGGGGGGGGCGGCAGAGACCCAGTACTTC.

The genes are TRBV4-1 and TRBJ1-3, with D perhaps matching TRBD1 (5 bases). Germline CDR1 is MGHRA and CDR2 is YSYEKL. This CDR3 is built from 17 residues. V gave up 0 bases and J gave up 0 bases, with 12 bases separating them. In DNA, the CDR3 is TGCGCCAGCAGCCAAGATAGGGGTTTGAGCTCTGGAAACACCATATATTTT. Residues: CASSQDRGLSSGNTIYF.

The CDR3 sequence: CASSLGVLDEQFF. In nucleotides, the CDR3 is TGTGCCAGCAGCTTAGGGGTTTTGGATGAGCAGTTCTTC. The genes are TRBV11-2 and TRBJ2-1; no clear D. Germline V gives CDR1 SGHAT, CDR2 FQNNGV. Trimming cost V 1 base and J 8 bases, with 9 bases left between them. The CDR3 runs to 13 residues. The variable domain in full, completed from reference TRBV11-2 and TRBJ2-1, reads EAGVAQSPRYKIIEKRQSVAFWCNPISGHATLYWYQQILGQGPKLLIQFQNNGVVDDSQLPKDRFSAERLKGVDSTLKIQPAKLEDSAVYLCASSLGVLDEQFFGPGTRLTVL.

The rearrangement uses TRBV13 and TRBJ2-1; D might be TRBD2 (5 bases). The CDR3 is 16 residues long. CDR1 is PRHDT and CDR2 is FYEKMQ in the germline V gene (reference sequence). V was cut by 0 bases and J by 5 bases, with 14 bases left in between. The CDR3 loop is CASSLGPGIGHNEQFF. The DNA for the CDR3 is TGTGCCAGCAGCTTAGGCCCCGGGATTGGGCACAATGAGCAGTTCTTC.

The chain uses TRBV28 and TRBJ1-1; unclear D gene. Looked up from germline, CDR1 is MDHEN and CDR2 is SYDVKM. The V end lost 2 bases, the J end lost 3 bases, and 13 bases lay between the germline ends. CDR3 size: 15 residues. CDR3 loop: CASSLGISEDTEAFF. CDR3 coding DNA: TGTGCCAGCAGTTTAGGGATTTCAGAGGACACTGAAGCTTTCTTT.

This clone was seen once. The CDR3: CASSPYRATDTQYF. The CDR3 DNA reads TGTGCCAGCAGCCCCTACAGGGCCACAGATACGCAGTATTTT. The rearrangement joins TRBV9 to TRBJ2-3, with D perhaps matching TRBD1 (6 bases). Germline V lookup: CDR1 SGDLS, CDR2 YYNGEE. CDR3 length: 14 residues. V was pared by 4 bases and J by 2 bases, with 11 bases between.

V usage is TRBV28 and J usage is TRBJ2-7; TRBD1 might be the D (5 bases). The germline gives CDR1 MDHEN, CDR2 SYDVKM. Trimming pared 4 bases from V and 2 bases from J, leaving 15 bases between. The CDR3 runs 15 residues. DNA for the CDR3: TGTGCCAGCAGTTCCCGATCGACAGCAACCTACGAGCAGTACTTC. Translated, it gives CASSSRSTATYEQYF.

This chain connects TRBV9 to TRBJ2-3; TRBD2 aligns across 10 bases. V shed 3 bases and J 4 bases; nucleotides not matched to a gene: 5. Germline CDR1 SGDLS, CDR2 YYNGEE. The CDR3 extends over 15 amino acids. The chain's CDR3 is CASSDSSGSPDTQYF. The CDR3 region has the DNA TGTGCCAGCAGCGATTCTAGCGGGAGCCCAGATACGCAGTATTTT.

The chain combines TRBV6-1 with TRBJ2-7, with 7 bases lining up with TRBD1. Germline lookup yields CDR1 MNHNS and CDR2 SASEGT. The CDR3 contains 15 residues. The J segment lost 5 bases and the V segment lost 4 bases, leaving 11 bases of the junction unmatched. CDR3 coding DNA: TGTGCCAGCAGTGCTACCGACAGGGATTCCCACGAGCAGTACTTC. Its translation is CASSATDRDSHEQYF.

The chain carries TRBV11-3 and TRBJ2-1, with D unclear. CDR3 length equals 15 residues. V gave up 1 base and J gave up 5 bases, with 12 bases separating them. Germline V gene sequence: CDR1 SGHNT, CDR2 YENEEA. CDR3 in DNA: TGTGCCAGCAGCTTAGTCGGCGGCTCACACAATGAGCAGTTCTTC. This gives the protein CASSLVGGSHNEQFF.

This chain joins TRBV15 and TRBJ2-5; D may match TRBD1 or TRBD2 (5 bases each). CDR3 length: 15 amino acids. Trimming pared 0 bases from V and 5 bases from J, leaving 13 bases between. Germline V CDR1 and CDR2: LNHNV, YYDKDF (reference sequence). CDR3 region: CATSRDRTREETQYF. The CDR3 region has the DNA TGTGCCACCAGCAGAGATCGGACCAGGGAGGAGACCCAGTACTTC.

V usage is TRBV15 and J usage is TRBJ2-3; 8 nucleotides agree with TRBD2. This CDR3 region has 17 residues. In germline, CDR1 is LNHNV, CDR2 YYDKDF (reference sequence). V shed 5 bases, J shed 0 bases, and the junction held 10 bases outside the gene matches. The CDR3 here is CATSGPGGQASTDTQYF. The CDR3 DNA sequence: TGTGCCACCAGCGGGCCGGGGGGGCAGGCCAGCACAGATACGCAGTATTTT.

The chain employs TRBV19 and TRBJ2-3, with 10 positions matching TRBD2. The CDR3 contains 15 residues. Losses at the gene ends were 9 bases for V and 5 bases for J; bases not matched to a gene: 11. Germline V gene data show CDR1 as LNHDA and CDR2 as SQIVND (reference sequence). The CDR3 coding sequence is TGTGCCAGCCGTCCCAGCGGGGGGGGTGGAGATACGCAGTATTTT. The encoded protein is CASRPSGGGGDTQYF.

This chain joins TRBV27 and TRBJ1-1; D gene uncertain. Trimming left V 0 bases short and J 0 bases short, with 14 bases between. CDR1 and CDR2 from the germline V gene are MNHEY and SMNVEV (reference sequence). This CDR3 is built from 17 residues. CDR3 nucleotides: TGTGCCAGCAGTTTATCGCCCGGGGAAGGGATGAACACTGAAGCTTTCTTT. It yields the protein CASSLSPGEGMNTEAFF.

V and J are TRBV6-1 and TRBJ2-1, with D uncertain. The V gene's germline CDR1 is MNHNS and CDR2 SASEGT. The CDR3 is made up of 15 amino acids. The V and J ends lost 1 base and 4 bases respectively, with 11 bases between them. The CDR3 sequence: CASSEGARPYNEQFF. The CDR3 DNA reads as TGTGCCAGCAGTGAAGGTGCCAGGCCGTACAATGAGCAGTTCTTC.

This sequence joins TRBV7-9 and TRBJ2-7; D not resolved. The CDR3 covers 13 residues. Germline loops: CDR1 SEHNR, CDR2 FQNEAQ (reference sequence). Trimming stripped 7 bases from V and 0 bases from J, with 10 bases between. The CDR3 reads CASMDGYSYEQYF. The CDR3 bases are TGTGCCAGCATGGACGGGTACTCCTACGAGCAGTACTTC.

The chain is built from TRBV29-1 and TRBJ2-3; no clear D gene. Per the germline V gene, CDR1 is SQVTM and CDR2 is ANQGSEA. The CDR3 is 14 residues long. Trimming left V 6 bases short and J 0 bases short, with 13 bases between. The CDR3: CSVVDVASTDTQYF. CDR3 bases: TGCAGCGTCGTGGACGTTGCTAGCACAGATACGCAGTATTTT.

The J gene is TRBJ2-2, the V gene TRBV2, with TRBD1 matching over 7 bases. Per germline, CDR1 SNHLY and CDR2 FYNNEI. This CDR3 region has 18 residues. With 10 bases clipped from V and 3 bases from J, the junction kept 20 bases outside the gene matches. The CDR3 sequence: CAIPRSTQETGDTGELFF. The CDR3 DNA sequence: TGTGCCATCCCTAGGTCCACCCAAGAAACAGGGGACACCGGGGAGCTGTTTTTT.

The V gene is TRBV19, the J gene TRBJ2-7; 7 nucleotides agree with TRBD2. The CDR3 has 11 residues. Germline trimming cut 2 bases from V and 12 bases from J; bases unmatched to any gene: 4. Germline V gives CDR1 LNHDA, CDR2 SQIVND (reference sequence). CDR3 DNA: TGTGCCAGTAGTATATCGGGACTATCGTACTTC. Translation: CASSISGLSYF. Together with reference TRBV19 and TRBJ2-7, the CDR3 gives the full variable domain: DGGITQSPKYLFRKEGQNVTLSCEQNLNHDAMYWYRQDPGQGLRLIYYSQIVNDFQKGDIAEGYSVSREKKESFPLTVTSAQKNPTAFYLCASSISGLSYFGPGTRLTVT.

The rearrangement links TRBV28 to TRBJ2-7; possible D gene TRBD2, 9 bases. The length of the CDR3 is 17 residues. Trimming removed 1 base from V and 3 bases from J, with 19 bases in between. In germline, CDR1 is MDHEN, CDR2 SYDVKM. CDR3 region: CASSLLREGQDVYEQYF. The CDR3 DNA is TGTGCCAGCAGTTTATTGCGGGAGGGACAGGATGTCTACGAGCAGTACTTC. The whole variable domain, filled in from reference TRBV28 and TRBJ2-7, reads DVKVTQSSRYLVKRTGEKVFLECVQDMDHENMFWYRQDPGLGLRLIYFSYDVKMKEKGDIPEGYSVSREKKERFSLILESASTNQTSMYLCASSLLREGQDVYEQYFGPGTRLTVT.